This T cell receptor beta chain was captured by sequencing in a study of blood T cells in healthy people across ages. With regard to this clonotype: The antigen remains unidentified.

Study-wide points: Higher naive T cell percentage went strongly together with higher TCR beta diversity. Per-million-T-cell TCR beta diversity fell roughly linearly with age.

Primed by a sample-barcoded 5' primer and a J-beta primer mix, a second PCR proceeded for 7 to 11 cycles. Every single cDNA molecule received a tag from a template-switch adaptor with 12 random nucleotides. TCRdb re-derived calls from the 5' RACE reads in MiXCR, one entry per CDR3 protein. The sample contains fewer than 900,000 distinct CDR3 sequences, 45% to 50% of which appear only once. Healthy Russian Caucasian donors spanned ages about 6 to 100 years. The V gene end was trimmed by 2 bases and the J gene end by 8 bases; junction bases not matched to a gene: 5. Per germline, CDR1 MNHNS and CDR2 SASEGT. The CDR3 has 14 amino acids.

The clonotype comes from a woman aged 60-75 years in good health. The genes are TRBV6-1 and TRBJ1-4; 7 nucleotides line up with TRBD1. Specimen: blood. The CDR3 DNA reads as TGTGCCAGCAGTGAAATTTGGGACAGCGAAAAACTGTTTTTT. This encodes CASSEIWDSEKLFF.